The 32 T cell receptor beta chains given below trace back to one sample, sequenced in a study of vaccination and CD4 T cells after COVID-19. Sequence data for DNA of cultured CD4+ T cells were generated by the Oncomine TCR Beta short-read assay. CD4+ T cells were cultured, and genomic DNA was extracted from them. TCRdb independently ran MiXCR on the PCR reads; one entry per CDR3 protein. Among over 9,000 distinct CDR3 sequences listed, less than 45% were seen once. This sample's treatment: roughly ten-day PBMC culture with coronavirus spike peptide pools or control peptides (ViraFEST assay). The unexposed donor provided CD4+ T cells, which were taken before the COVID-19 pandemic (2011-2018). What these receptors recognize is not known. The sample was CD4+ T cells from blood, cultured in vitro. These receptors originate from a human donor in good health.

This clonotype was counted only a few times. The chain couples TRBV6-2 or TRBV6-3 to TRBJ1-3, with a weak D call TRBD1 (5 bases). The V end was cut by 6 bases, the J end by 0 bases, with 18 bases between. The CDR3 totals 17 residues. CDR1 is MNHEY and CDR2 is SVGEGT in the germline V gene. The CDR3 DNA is TGTGCCAGCAGATCCCGGGACCGGCCAAACTCTGGAAACACCATATATTTT. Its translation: CASRSRDRPNSGNTIYF.

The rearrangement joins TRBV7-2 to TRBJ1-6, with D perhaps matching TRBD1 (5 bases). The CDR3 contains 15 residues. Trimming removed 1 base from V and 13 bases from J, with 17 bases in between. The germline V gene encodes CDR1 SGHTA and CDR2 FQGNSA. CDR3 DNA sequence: TGTGCCAGCAGCTTAGGAGCTGGGGGGAAGCGTCCCCTCCACTTT. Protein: CASSLGAGGKRPLHF.

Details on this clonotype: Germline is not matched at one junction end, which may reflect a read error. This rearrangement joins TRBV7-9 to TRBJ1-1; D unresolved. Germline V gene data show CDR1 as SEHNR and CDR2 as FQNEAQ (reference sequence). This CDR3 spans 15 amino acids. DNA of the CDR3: TGTGCCAGCACCTTATTGCGGCGGGGTGAGGCTGAAGCTTTCTTT. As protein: CASTLLRRGEAEAFF.

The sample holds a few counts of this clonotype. The CDR3 loop is CASSGTSGSVPRQYF. DNA for the CDR3: TGTGCCAGCAGCGGCACTAGCGGGAGCGTTCCGAGGCAGTATTTT. This rearrangement joins TRBV7-9 to TRBJ2-3; 11 bases align to TRBD2. Germline CDR1 SEHNR, CDR2 FQNEAQ (reference sequence). This CDR3 comprises 15 residues. Germline trimming cut 5 bases from V and 11 bases from J; bases unmatched to any gene: 12.

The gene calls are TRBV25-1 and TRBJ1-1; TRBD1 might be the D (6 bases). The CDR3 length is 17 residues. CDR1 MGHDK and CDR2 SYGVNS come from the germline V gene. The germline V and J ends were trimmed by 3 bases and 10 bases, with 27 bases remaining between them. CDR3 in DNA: TGTGCCAGCAGTGACATACCTACCGTGGGCCAGGGGTCGGCAGCTTTCTTT. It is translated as CASSDIPTVGQGSAAFF.

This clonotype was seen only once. CDR3 in amino acids: CSARGTGTSRADTQYF. CDR3 DNA sequence: TGCAGTGCTAGAGGGACCGGGACGTCTAGAGCAGATACGCAGTATTTT. This sequence joins TRBV20-1 and TRBJ2-3; D is possibly TRBD1 or TRBD2 (5 bases each). V lost 1 base and J 4 bases, leaving 18 bases between the germline ends. This CDR3 contains 16 residues. Germline CDR1 and CDR2: DFQATT and SNEGSKA (reference sequence).

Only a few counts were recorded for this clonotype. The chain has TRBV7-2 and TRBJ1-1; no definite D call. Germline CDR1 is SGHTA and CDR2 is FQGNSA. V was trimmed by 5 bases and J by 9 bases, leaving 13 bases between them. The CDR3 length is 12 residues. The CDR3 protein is CASSPTGGKAFF. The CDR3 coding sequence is TGTGCCAGCAGCCCAACCGGCGGAAAAGCTTTCTTT.

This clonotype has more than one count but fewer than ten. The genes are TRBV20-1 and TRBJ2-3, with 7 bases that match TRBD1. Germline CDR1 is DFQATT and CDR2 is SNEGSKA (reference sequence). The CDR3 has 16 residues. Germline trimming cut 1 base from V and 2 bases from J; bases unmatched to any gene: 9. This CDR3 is CSARGTRDRVTDTQYF. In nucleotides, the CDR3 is TGCAGTGCTAGAGGGACCCGGGACAGAGTCACAGATACGCAGTATTTT.

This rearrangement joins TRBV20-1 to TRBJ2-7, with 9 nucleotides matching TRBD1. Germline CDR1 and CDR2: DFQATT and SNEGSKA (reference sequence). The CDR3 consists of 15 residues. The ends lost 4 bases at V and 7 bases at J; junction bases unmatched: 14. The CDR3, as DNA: TGCAGTGCTACCCTCCGTCAGGGGACAGGGTTTGAGCAGTACTTC. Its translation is CSATLRQGTGFEQYF.

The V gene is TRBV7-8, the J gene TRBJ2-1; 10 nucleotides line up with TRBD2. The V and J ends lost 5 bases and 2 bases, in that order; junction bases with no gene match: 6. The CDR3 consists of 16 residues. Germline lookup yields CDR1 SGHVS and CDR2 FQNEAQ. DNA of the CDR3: TGTGCCAGCAGCCCAACCACTAGCGGGACCTACAATGAGCAGTTCTTC. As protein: CASSPTTSGTYNEQFF.

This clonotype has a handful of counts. The CDR3 region has the DNA TGTGCCAGCAGGCCGACAGGGGGAAGCTATGGCTACACCTTC. Translation: CASRPTGGSYGYTF. The chain recombines TRBV6-2 or TRBV6-3 with TRBJ1-2, with 9 bases identical to TRBD1. Germline-derived CDR1 and CDR2 are MNHEY and SVGEGT. V lost 6 bases, J lost 4 bases, and 6 bases stayed unmatched. This CDR3 spans 14 amino acids.

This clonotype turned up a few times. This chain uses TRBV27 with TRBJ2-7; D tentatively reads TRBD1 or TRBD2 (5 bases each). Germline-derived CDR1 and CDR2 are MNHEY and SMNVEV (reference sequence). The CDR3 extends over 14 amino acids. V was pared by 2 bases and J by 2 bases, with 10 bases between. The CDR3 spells CASSLRGTPYEQYF. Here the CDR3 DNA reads TGTGCCAGCAGTTTACGTGGGACCCCCTACGAGCAGTACTTC.

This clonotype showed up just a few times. DNA of the CDR3: TGCAGTGCTAAGGGGGATGACTACGAGCAGTACTTC. Encoded protein: CSAKGDDYEQYF. The chain couples TRBV20-1 to TRBJ2-7, with a weak D call TRBD1 (6 bases). V lost 4 bases, J lost 3 bases, and 10 bases lay in between. The germline CDR1 and CDR2 sequences are DFQATT and SNEGSKA (reference sequence). This CDR3 has 12 residues.

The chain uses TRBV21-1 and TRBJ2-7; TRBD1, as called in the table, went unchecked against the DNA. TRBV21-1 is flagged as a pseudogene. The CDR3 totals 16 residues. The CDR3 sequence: CASSIPPGQVLNEQYF. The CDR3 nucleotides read TGTGCCAGCAGCATTCCACCGGGACAGGTCTTGAACGAGCAGTACTTC.

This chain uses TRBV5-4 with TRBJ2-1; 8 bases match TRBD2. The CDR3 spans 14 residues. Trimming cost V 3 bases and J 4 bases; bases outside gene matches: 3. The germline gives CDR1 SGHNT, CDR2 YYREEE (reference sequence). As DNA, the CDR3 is TGTGCCAGCAGCTCGGGACTAGAGTACAATGAGCAGTTCTTC. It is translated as CASSSGLEYNEQFF.

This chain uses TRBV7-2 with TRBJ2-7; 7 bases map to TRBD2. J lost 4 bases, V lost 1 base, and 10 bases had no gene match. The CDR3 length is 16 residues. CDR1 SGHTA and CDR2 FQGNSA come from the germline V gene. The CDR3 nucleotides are TGTGCCAGCAGCTTAGGAAGACCAGGCGGGGGTTACGAGCAGTACTTC. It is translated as CASSLGRPGGGYEQYF.

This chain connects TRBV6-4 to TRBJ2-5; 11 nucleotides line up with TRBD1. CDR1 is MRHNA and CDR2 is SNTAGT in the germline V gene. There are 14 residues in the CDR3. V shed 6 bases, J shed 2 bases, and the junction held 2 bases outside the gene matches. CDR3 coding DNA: TGTGCCAGCAGGGACAGGGGGCCACAAGAGACCCAGTACTTC. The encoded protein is CASRDRGPQETQYF.

CDR3 coding DNA: TGTGCCAGCTCGGCGCAGGGGAGTAGCTCTGAAGCTTTCTTT. This encodes CASSAQGSSSEAFF. The rearrangement joins TRBV7-3 to TRBJ1-1, with D perhaps TRBD1 (6 bases). The CDR3 loop spans 14 amino acids. V lost 8 bases and J 6 bases, leaving 19 bases between the germline ends. Germline V gene data show CDR1 as SGHTA and CDR2 as FQGTGA.

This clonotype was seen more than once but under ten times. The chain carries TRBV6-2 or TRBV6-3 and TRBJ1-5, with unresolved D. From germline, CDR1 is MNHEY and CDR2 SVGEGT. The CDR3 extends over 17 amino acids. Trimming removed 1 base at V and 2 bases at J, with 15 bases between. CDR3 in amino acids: CASSYFGVQHRNQPQHF. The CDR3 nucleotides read TGTGCCAGCAGTTACTTCGGGGTACAGCATCGCAATCAGCCCCAGCATTTT.

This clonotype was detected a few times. The CDR3 bases are TGTGCCAGCAGCTACCCGGAACAGGTCCCGGGTGGCTACACCTTC. It translates to CASSYPEQVPGGYTF. The V gene is TRBV5-6, the J gene TRBJ1-2; tentatively, D is TRBD1 (5 bases). The CDR3 covers 15 residues. Per the germline V gene, CDR1 is SGHDT and CDR2 is YYEEEE. Trimming left V 3 bases short and J 7 bases short, with 19 bases between. Full variable domain (rest looked up from reference TRBV5-6 and TRBJ1-2): DAGVTQSPTHLIKTRGQQVTLRCSPKSGHDTVSWYQQALGQGPQFIFQYYEEEERQRGNFPDRFSGHQFPNYSSELNVNALLLGDSALYLCASSYPEQVPGGYTFGSGTRLTVV.

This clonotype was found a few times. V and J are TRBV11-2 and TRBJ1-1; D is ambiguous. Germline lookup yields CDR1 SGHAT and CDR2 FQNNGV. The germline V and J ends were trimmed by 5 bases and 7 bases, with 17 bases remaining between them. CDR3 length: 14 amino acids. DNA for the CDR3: TGTGCCAGCAGCCCCTGGAGGGAAAGCAGTGAAGCTTTCTTT. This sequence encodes CASSPWRESSEAFF. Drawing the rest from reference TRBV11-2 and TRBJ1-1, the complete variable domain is EAGVAQSPRYKIIEKRQSVAFWCNPISGHATLYWYQQILGQGPKLLIQFQNNGVVDDSQLPKDRFSAERLKGVDSTLKIQPAKLEDSAVYLCASSPWRESSEAFFGQGTRLTVV.

The CDR3 bases are TGCGCCAGCAGCCATCCCGGGACAGGGGGCTTAAAGACCCAGTACTTC. Amino acid sequence: CASSHPGTGGLKTQYF. The chain recombines TRBV4-1 with TRBJ2-5; TRBD1 matches 12 bases. The CDR3 runs to 16 residues. Germline V gene sequence: CDR1 MGHRA, CDR2 YSYEKL. Trimming cost V 3 bases and J 6 bases; bases outside gene matches: 8.

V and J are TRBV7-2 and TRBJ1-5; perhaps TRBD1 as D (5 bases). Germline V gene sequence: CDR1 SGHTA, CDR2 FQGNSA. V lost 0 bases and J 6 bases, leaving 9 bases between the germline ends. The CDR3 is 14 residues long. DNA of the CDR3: TGTGCCAGCAGCTTAGCTCCGGGGGGTCAGCCCCAGCATTTT. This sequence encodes CASSLAPGGQPQHF.

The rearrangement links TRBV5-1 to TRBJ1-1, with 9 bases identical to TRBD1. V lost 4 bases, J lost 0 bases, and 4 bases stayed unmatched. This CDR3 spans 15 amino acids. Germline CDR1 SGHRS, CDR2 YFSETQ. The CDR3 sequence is CASSQGQGLNTEAFF. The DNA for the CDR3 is TGCGCCAGCAGCCAGGGACAGGGATTGAACACTGAAGCTTTCTTT.

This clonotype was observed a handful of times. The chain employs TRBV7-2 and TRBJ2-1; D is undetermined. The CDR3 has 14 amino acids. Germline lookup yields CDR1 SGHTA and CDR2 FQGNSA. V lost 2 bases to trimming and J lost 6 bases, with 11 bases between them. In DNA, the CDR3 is TGTGCCAGCAGCTTACCCGGGCCGGGCAATGAGCAGTTCTTC. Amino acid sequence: CASSLPGPGNEQFF. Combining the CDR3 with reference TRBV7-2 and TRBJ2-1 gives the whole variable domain GAGVSQSPSNKVTEKGKDVELRCDPISGHTALYWYRQSLGQGLEFLIYFQGNSAPDKSGLPSDRFSAERTGGSVSTLTIQRTQQEDSAVYLCASSLPGPGNEQFFGPGTRLTVL.

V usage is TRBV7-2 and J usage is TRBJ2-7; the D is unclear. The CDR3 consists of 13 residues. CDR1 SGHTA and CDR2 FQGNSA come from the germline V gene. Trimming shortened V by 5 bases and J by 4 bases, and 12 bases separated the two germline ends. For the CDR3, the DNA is TGTGCCAGCAGCCGCCAATCTGGGTACGAGCAGTACTTC. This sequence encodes CASSRQSGYEQYF. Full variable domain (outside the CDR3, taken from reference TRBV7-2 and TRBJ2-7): GAGVSQSPSNKVTEKGKDVELRCDPISGHTALYWYRQSLGQGLEFLIYFQGNSAPDKSGLPSDRFSAERTGGSVSTLTIQRTQQEDSAVYLCASSRQSGYEQYFGPGTRLTVT.

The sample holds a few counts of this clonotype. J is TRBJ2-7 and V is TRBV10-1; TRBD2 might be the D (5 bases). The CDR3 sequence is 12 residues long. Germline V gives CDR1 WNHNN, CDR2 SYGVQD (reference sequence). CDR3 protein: CFWYGDSYEQYF. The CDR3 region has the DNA TGCTTCTGGTACGGGGACTCCTACGAGCAGTACTTC.

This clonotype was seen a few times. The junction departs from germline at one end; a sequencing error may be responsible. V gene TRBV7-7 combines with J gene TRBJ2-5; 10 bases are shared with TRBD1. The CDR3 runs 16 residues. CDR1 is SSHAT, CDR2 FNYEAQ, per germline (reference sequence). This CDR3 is CASSLLGTGVRETQYF. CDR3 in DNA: TGTGCTAGCAGCTTACTCGGGACAGGGGTCCGGGAGACCCAGTACTTC.

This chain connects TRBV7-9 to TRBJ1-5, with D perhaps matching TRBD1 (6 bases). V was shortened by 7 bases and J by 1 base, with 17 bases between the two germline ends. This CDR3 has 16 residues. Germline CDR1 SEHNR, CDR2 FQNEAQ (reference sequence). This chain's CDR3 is CASTINGGASNQPQHF. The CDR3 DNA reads TGTGCCAGCACTATTAACGGGGGCGCGAGCAATCAGCCCCAGCATTTT.

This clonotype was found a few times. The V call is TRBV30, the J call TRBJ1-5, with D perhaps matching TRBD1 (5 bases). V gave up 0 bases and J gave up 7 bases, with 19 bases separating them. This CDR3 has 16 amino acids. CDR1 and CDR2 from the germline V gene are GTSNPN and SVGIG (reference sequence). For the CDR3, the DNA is TGTGCCTGGAGTGTTACCCCCCCGGGGGGGTTCCAGCCCCAGCATTTT. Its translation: CAWSVTPPGGFQPQHF.

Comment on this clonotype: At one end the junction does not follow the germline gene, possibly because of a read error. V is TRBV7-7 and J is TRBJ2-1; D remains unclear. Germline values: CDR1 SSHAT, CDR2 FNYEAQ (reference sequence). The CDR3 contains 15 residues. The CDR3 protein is CASSLDAAPYNEQFF. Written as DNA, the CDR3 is TGTGCTAGCAGCTTAGACGCAGCCCCCTACAATGAGCAGTTCTTC.

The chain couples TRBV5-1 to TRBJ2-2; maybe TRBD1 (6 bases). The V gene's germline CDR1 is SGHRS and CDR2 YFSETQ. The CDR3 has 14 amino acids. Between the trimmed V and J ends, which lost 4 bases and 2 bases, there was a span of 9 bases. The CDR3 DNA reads TGCGCCAGCAGCAGGGGGACCAACACCGGGGAGCTGTTTTTT. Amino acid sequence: CASSRGTNTGELFF.